This is a list of T cell receptor beta chains from one sample in a study of blood T cell repertoires in COVID-19. Some clones are missing from TCRdb's copy, which holds only in-frame ones; the method was immunoSEQ multiplex PCR. Of 35,000 to 45,000 clones in the sample, roughly 84% are singletons; the top ten hold 30% to 35%. Sequencing was done on a sample of peripheral blood. The source of these receptors is an elderly woman with acute or convalescent COVID-19. The CDR3 runs from the conserved cysteine through the conserved F or W. A D gene is named only where the DNA matches it firmly. Clone size is shown for a subset of rows, as once, few, many or a class of expanded clone.

clone_size	v_call	d_call	j_call	cdr3_nt	cdr3_aa
-	TRBV3-1/TRBV3-2	TRBD1	TRBJ1-2	TGTGCCAGCAGCCAAGAAATCGGGACAGTTACTAACTATGGCTACACCTTC	CASSQEIGTVTNYGYTF
-	TRBV6-2/TRBV6-3	-	TRBJ2-4	TGTGCCAGCAGTTACGGGGGGACCAAAAACATTCAGTACTTC	CASSYGGTKNIQYF
-	TRBV5-1	TRBD2	TRBJ2-2	TGCGCCAGCAGGGGCACCGGGACTAGGGCTCCCGGGGAGCTGTTTTTT	CASRGTGTRAPGELFF
-	TRBV30	-	TRBJ1-5	TGTGCCTGGTCCCGGTCCCTCAATCAGCCCCAGCATTTT	CAWSRSLNQPQHF
-	TRBV12-2	-	TRBJ1-1	TGTGCAAGTCGCTTAGGAGTAGGGGCTGAAGCTTTCTTT	CASRLGVGAEAFF
-	TRBV3-1/TRBV3-2	-	TRBJ2-2	TGTGCCAGCAGCCTGAGGATGACGAACACCGGGGAGCTGTTTTTT	CASSLRMTNTGELFF
few	TRBV19	-	TRBJ1-1	TGTGCCAGTAGTGGGCGCTCCAGGGGGAACACTGAAGCTTTCTTT	CASSGRSRGNTEAFF
-	TRBV13	-	TRBJ1-2	TGTGCCAGCAGCCGACGGAAAGAACAGGGAAATCAAATCGGAACCTATGGCTACACCTTC	CASSRRKEQGNQIGTYGYTF
-	TRBV21-1	-	TRBJ2-7	TGTGCCAGCAGCAAAAGGAAAAGGGAGGGACAGGATATCTACGAGCAGTACTTC	CASSKRKREGQDIYEQYF
few	TRBV2	-	TRBJ1-1	TGTGCCAGCAACCTGGGACAGAACACTGAAGCTTTCTTT	CASNLGQNTEAFF
-	TRBV19	TRBD1	TRBJ1-6	TGTGCCAGTAGTGAAGGACAGGGCATGTATTCACCCCTCCACTTT	CASSEGQGMYSPLHF
-	TRBV12-5	TRBD1	TRBJ2-5	TGTGCTTCTAGTGTAGGGCACAGGGGCAGTTTGGAGACCCAGTACTTC	CASSVGHRGSLETQYF
-	TRBV5-1	TRBD2	TRBJ2-3	TGCGCCAGCAGCTTGAGCGGGAGAGGGACAGATACGCAGTATTTT	CASSLSGRGTDTQYF
-	TRBV5-4	TRBD2	TRBJ2-3	TGTGCCAGCGGCACTAGCGGGAAGGGAGATACGCAGTATTTT	CASGTSGKGDTQYF
-	TRBV9	TRBD2	TRBJ2-1	TGTGCCAGCAGCTTGTCGACTAGCGGGCCACTCCAGTTCTTC	CASSLSTSGPLQFF
-	TRBV6-6	-	TRBJ2-7	TGTGCCAGTGGTCCGCGCGCACTCTCCGAGCAGTACTTC	CASGPRALSEQYF
-	TRBV5-4	TRBD2	TRBJ2-2	TGTGCCAGCAGCTTAGGCGGGAGTGGACCCGGGGAGCTGTTTTTT	CASSLGGSGPGELFF
-	TRBV18	-	TRBJ2-7	TGTGCCAGCTCACCGGGCAGATCCTACGAGCAGTACTTC	CASSPGRSYEQYF
few	TRBV7-6	TRBD1	TRBJ2-2	TGTGCCAGCAGCTTAGGGGGGACAGACCCCGGGGAGCTGTTTTTT	CASSLGGTDPGELFF
few	TRBV6-5	-	TRBJ1-6	TGTGCCAGCAGTCCGACAGAAGGCAATTCACCCCTCCACTTT	CASSPTEGNSPLHF
-	TRBV7-6	TRBD2	TRBJ2-3	TGTGCCAGCAGCTTAGTCGGGACTAACACAGATACGCAGTATTTT	CASSLVGTNTDTQYF
-	TRBV2	TRBD2	TRBJ2-1	TGTGCCAGCCAGACTAGCGGGAGACTAGACAATGAGCAGTTCTTC	CASQTSGRLDNEQFF
-	TRBV3-1/TRBV3-2	-	TRBJ1-6	TGTGCCAGCCAACGGACTAATAATTCACCCCTCCACTTT	CASQRTNNSPLHF
few	TRBV7-2	-	TRBJ2-7	TGTGCCAGCAGCTCCCCTAGTATTCGGTACGAGCAGTACTTC	CASSSPSIRYEQYF
-	TRBV9	-	TRBJ2-1	TGTGCCAGCAGCGTAGGACAGGTTAATGAGCAGTTCTTC	CASSVGQVNEQFF
-	TRBV24-1	-	TRBJ2-5	TGTGCCACCAGTGACCCACGAGGGGAGGAGGAGACCCAGTACTTC	CATSDPRGEEETQYF
-	TRBV3-1/TRBV3-2	-	TRBJ1-1	TGTGCCAGCAGCCAAGTCGGGGGGAACACTGAAGCTTTCTTT	CASSQVGGNTEAFF
few	TRBV6-5	TRBD1	TRBJ1-6	TGTGCCAGCAGTTACGCTGGGGGACAGGGTAATTCACCCCTCCACTTT	CASSYAGGQGNSPLHF
-	TRBV5-1	-	TRBJ2-6	TGCGCCAGCAGCTTGGGGCCCTCTGGGGCCAACGTCCTGACTTTC	CASSLGPSGANVLTF
-	TRBV24-1	-	TRBJ2-3	TGTGCCACCAGTCCTAATCCTCCTAGCACAGATACGCAGTATTTT	CATSPNPPSTDTQYF
-	TRBV3-1/TRBV3-2	TRBD2	TRBJ2-3	TGTGCCAGCAGCCAAGCCCACCCCGGACTAGTAGCAGATACGCAGTATTTT	CASSQAHPGLVADTQYF
-	TRBV4-2	TRBD2	TRBJ2-1	TGTGCCAGCAGCCAAGATGGACTAGCGGGAGGGAACAATGAGCAGTTCTTC	CASSQDGLAGGNNEQFF
-	TRBV9	TRBD2	TRBJ2-7	TGTGCCAGCCTCCCAGAACCCCTAGCGGAGACCTACGAGCAGTACTTC	CASLPEPLAETYEQYF
-	TRBV7-9	-	TRBJ2-2	TGTGCCAGCAGCTTATCCGGGGGTTACACCGGGGAGCTGTTTTTT	CASSLSGGYTGELFF
-	TRBV2	-	TRBJ1-1	TGTGCCAGCAGCCGAGAGCGGGGCAGCATGAACACTGAAGCTTTCTTT	CASSRERGSMNTEAFF
-	TRBV12-3/TRBV12-4	TRBD1	TRBJ1-4	TGTGCCAGCAGTGACAGGGATGAAAACCTGTTTTTT	CASSDRDENLFF
-	TRBV5-1	-	TRBJ2-2	TGCGCCAGCGCACAACAAGGGGCGAACACCGGGGAGCTGTTTTTT	CASAQQGANTGELFF
few	TRBV5-1	-	TRBJ1-2	TGCGCCAGCAGCTCCGGACGGGAGATGGGCTACACCTTC	CASSSGREMGYTF
few	TRBV19	TRBD1	TRBJ2-2	TGTGCCACTACTAGACAGGGGCTTTACACCGGGGAGCTGTTTTTT	CATTRQGLYTGELFF
few	TRBV19	-	TRBJ1-6	TGTGCCAGTAGCGACAGCCCCAGGGGTTCACCCCTCCACTTT	CASSDSPRGSPLHF
once	TRBV5-4	-	TRBJ2-5	TGTGCCAGCAGCTTGGCCACACAGCAAGAGACCCAGTACTTC	CASSLATQQETQYF
-	TRBV18	TRBD2	TRBJ2-7	TGTGCCAGCTCACCACCGTTCGCGGGAGGCCTAGGAGAGCAGTACTTC	CASSPPFAGGLGEQYF
-	TRBV19	-	TRBJ2-7	TGTGCCAGTAGTTCCAACAGCGGTACTACCTACGAGCAGTACTTC	CASSSNSGTTYEQYF
once	TRBV3-1/TRBV3-2	-	TRBJ2-1	TGTGCCAGCAGCCGACTACGCAGAGATGAGCAGTTCTTC	CASSRLRRDEQFF
-	TRBV19	-	TRBJ2-7	TGTGCCAGTAGTACGTCAGGGCCAGCCTACGAGCAGTACTTC	CASSTSGPAYEQYF
-	TRBV5-1	-	TRBJ2-1	TGCGCCAGCAGCCCCGGCTCCTACAATGAGCAGTTCTTC	CASSPGSYNEQFF
-	TRBV5-4	TRBD1	TRBJ1-2	TGTGCCAGCAGCCTACAGGACAGGGCGGTAGGCGGCTACACCTTC	CASSLQDRAVGGYTF
once	TRBV29-1	-	TRBJ1-5	TGCAGCGCCAAAGGGGGAGAGAATCAGCCCCAGCATTTT	CSAKGGENQPQHF
-	TRBV30	TRBD1	TRBJ2-7	TGTGCCTGGAGTGGAGACAGGGCGTACGAGCAGTACTTC	CAWSGDRAYEQYF
-	TRBV6-5	-	TRBJ2-4	TGTGCCTTGCGAAGCCAGGGCGAACGACAATTGGTGTACTTC	CALRSQGERQLVYF
-	TRBV10-3	TRBD2	TRBJ2-7	TGTGCCATCATCCTTAGCGGGAGTAACTACGAGCAGTACTTC	CAIILSGSNYEQYF
few	TRBV24-1	-	TRBJ2-1	TGTGCCACCAGTGATCGATTTGGGACAATCTACAATGAGCAGTTCTTC	CATSDRFGTIYNEQFF
-	TRBV5-1	TRBD1	TRBJ1-1	TGCGCCAGCAGCTTCCAGGGGGCACCGAACACTGAAGCTTTCTTT	CASSFQGAPNTEAFF